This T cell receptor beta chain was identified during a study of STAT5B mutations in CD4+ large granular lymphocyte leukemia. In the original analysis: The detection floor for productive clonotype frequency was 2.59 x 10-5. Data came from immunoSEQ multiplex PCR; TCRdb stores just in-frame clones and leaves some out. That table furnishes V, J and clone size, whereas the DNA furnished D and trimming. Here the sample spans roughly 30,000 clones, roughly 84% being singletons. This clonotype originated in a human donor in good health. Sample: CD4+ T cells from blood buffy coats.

DNA of the CDR3: TGTGCCAGCAGTTCTCAGACAAATATGAACACTGAAGCTTTCTTT. It translates to CASSSQTNMNTEAFF. This chain links TRBV7-2 with TRBJ1-1; no clear D. Trimming removed 6 bases from V and 0 bases from J, with 14 bases in between. CDR1 is SGHTA and CDR2 is FQGNSA in the germline V gene. The CDR3 sequence is 15 residues long.